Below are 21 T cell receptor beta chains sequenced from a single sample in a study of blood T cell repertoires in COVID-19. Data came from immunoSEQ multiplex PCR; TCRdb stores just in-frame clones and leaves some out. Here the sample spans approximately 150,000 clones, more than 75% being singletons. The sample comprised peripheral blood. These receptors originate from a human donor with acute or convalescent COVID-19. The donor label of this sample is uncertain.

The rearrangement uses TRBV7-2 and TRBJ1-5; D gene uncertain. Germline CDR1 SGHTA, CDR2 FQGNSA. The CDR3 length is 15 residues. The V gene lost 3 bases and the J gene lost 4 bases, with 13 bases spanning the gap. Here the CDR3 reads CASSFYFGPNQPQHF. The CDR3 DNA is TGTGCCAGCAGCTTCTACTTTGGGCCGAATCAGCCCCAGCATTTT.

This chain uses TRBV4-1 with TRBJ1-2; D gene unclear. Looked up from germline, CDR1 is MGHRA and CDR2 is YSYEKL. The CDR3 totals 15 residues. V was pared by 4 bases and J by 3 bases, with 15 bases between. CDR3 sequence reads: CASSLPDGVDYGYTF. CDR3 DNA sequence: TGCGCCAGCAGCCTCCCTGACGGGGTCGACTATGGCTACACCTTC.

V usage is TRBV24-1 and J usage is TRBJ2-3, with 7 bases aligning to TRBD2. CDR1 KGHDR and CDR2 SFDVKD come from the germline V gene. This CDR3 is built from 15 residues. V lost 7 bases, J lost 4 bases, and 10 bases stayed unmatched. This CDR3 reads CATRLGGGVSDTQYF. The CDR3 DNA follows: TGTGCCACCAGACTAGGCGGGGGTGTATCAGATACGCAGTATTTT.

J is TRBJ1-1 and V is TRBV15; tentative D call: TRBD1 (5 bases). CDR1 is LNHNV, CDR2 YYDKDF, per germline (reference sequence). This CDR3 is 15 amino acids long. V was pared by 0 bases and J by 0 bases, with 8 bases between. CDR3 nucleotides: TGTGCCACCAGCAGAGATCAGGGCTTGAACACTGAAGCTTTCTTT. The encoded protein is CATSRDQGLNTEAFF.

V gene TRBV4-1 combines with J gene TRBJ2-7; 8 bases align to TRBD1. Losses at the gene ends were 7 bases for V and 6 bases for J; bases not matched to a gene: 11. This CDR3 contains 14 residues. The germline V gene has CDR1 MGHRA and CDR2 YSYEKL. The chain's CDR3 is CASTPTGAIGEQYF. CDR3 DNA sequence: TGCGCCAGCACCCCGACAGGGGCGATAGGCGAGCAGTACTTC.

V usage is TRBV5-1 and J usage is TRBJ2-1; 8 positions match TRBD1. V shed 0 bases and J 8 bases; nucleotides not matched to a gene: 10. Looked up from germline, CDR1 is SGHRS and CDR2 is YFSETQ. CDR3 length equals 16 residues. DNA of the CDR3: TGCGCCAGCAGCTTGGCGGGGACAGGAGCCTTCGATGAGCAGTTCTTC. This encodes CASSLAGTGAFDEQFF.

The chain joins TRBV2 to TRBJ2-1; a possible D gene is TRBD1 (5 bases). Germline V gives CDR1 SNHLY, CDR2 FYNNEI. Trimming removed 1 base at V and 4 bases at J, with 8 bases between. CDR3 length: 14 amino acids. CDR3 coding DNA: TGTGCCAGCAGTGAAGTTGGGGCATACAATGAGCAGTTCTTC. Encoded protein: CASSEVGAYNEQFF.

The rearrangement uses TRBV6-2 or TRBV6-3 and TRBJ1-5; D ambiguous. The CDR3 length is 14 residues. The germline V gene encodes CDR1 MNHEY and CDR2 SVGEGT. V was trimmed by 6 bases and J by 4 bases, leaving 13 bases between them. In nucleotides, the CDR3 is TGTGCCAGCAGCCCCGTAGGGAGGAATCAGCCCCAGCATTTT. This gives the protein CASSPVGRNQPQHF.

CDR3 residues: CASSIDFRAGYEQYF. CDR3 in DNA: TGTGCCAGTAGTATAGATTTCAGGGCCGGATACGAGCAGTACTTC. V usage is TRBV19 and J usage is TRBJ2-7; a weak D match, TRBD1 (5 bases). Germline CDR1 is LNHDA and CDR2 is SQIVND (reference sequence). Deletions cut 0 bases from V and 4 bases from J, with 13 bases between. The CDR3 spans 15 residues.

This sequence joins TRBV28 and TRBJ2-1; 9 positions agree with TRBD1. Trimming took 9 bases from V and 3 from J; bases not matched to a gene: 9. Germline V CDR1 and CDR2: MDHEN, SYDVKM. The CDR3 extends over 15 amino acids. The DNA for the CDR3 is TGTGCCAGTAAGGTTGGGGACAGGGACTACAATGAGCAGTTCTTC. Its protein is CASKVGDRDYNEQFF.

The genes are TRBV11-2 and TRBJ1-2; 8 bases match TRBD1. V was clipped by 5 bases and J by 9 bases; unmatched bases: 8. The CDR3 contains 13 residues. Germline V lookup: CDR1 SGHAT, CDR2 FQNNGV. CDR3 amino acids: CASSPGAGGRYTF. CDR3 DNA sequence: TGTGCCAGCAGCCCCGGGGCAGGGGGCCGCTACACCTTC.

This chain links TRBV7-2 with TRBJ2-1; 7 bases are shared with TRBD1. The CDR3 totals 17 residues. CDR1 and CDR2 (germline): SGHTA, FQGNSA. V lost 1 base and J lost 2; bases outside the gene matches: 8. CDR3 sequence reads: CASSLGPGGVTYNEQFF. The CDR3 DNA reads TGTGCCAGCAGCTTAGGCCCAGGGGGAGTCACCTACAATGAGCAGTTCTTC.

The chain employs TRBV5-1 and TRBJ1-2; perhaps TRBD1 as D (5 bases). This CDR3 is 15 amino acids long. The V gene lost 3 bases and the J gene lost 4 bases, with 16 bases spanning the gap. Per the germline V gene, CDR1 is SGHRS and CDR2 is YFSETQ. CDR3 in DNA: TGCGCCAGCAGCTCGGTTCAAGGGGAAAGCTATGGCTACACCTTC. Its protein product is CASSSVQGESYGYTF.

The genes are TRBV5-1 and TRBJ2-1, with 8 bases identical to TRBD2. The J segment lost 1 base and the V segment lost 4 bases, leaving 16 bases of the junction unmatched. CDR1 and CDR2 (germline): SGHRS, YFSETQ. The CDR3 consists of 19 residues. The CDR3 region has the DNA TGCGCCAGCAGCCCTCAGGGAGGTCGGGGGGGGAATTCCTACAATGAGCAGTTCTTC. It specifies CASSPQGGRGGNSYNEQFF.

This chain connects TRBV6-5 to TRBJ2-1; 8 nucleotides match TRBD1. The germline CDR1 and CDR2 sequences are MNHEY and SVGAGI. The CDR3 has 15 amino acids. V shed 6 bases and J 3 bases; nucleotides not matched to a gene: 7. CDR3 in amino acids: CASSPQGANYNEQFF. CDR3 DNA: TGTGCCAGCAGCCCCCAGGGGGCGAACTACAATGAGCAGTTCTTC.

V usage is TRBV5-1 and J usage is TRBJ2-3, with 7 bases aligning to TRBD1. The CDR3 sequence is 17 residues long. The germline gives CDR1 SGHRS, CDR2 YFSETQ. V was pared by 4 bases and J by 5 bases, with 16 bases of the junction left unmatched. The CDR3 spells CASSPTAGGYYGDTQYF. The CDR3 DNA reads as TGCGCCAGCAGCCCGACGGCAGGGGGATATTATGGAGATACGCAGTATTTT.

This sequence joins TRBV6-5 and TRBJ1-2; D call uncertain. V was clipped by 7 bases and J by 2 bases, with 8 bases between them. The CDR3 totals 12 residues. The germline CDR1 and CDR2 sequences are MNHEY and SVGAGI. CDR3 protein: CASKGGNYGYTF. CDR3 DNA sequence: TGTGCCAGCAAAGGCGGCAACTATGGCTACACCTTC.

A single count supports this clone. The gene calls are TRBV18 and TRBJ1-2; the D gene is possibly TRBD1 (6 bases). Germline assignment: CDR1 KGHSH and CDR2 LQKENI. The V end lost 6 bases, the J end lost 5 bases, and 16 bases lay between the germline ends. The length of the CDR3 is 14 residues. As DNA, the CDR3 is TGTGCCAGCTCCCTTAAACCAGGGGTGTATGGCTACACCTTC. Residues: CASSLKPGVYGYTF.

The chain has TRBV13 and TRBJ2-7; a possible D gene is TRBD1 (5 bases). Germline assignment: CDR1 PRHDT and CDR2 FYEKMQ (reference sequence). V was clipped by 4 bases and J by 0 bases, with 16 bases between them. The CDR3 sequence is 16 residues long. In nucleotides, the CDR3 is TGTGCCAGCAGCTCCCTTGGGGCGCAGAGCTCCTACGAGCAGTACTTC. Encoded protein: CASSSLGAQSSYEQYF.

The DNA of the CDR3 is TGTGCCAGCAGCCCAGTGCAGGGCTACGAGCAGTACTTC. Amino acid sequence: CASSPVQGYEQYF. The chain couples TRBV7-2 to TRBJ2-7, with a tentative D call TRBD1 (5 bases). CDR3 length: 13 residues. Germline V lookup: CDR1 SGHTA, CDR2 FQGNSA. V was cut by 5 bases and J by 3 bases, with 11 bases left in between.

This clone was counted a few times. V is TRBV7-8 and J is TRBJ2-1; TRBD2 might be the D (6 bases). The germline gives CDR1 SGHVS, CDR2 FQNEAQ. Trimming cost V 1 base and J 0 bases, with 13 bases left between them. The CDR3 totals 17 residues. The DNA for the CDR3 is TGTGCCAGCAGCTTAGGCGGGACTCGGTTCTCCTACAATGAGCAGTTCTTC. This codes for CASSLGGTRFSYNEQFF.